Listed below are T cell receptor beta chains from one sample, sequenced in a study of tumor-infiltrating lymphocytes in oesophageal squamous cell carcinoma. TCRdb ran MiXCR on the PCR reads and lists one entry per CDR3 protein. The sample gives some 15,000 distinct CDR3 sequences, around 47% of which show up once; over 35% is in the top ten. Material for sequencing was blood. The receptors were sampled from a male donor with esophageal squamous cell carcinoma. Each CDR3 is given without its conserved first and last residue. Size tells how often a clone was seen (once, few, many) or the class of an expanded clone, and some rows leave it out.

12 few TRBJ2-5 TRBV6-6 ASSIPNLNSPLH
13 NA TRBJ2-5 TRBV28 ASSPRLANQETQY
13 NA TRBJ2-2 TRBV19 ASRLGVPYTGELF
11 few NA TRBV6-1 ASRDDSGWEQY
14 NA TRBJ1-1 TRBV6-6 ASSYSSGGLNTEAF
13 few NA TRBV5-1 ASSSPETSVYEQY
11 NA NA TRBV7-6 ASSPTSYDEQF
13 NA TRBJ2-7 TRBV11-1 ASSYDRGPYNEQY
10 few TRBJ2-5 TRBV7-2 ASSPLRGTQY
12 NA NA TRBV7-3 ASSLLVRGGEQY
11 NA NA TRBV7-2 ASSFKLHNEQF
13 NA TRBJ2-1 TRBV7-9 ASSLVLGSYNEQF
13 NA NA TRBV7-6 ASSTGASGSKTQY
15 few TRBJ2-1 TRBV10-3 AIRPGLAGALDNEQF
11 NA NA TRBV7-8 ASSPGTLGIQY
10 NA TRBJ1-1 TRBV24-1 ATSEETGGAF
15 NA NA TRBV7-4 ASSHLQASRSTDTQY
11 NA TRBJ2-5 TRBV28 AITPQDQETQY
15 few TRBJ2-5 TRBV18 ASSPLTGGTAQETQY
12 few TRBJ2-5 TRBV7-3 ASSLRGHGETQY
11 NA TRBJ1-5 TRBV28 ASSWDTYQPQH
15 NA TRBJ2-3 TRBV7-2 ASSSTSGRARADTQY
12 NA TRBJ1-1 TRBV6-8 ASSYSEGYTEAF
12 medium-sized TRBJ2-3 TRBV6-1 ASSVAGVADTQY
13 NA TRBJ2-5 TRBV12-3/TRBV12-4 ASSLTSGGQETQY
16 once NA TRBV20-1 SARQTSGRAFVYNEQF
12 NA TRBJ2-5 TRBV7-8 ASSLVLVQGTQY
12 medium-sized TRBJ2-7 TRBV6-1 ASRGSGVPYEQY
12 few TRBJ2-1 TRBV6-1 ASIPNPTYNEQF
12 many TRBJ2-5 TRBV5-6 ASSLVGVKGPQY
12 many TRBJ1-1 TRBV11-2 ASSANRVGPEAF
13 NA TRBJ2-5 TRBV6-1 ASSPTPTGLETQY
12 many TRBJ2-5 TRBV12-3/TRBV12-4 ASSLAGGEETQY
9 NA TRBJ2-5 TRBV7-2 ASSFLETQY
14 NA TRBJ2-1 TRBV6-8 ASSVFPAGVGNEQF
11 NA TRBJ2-5 TRBV7-3 ASSVSGQETQY
9 many NA TRBV7-2 ASSLTYEQY
16 few TRBJ2-5 TRBV6-1 ASSEGGGVAGFQETQY
14 NA NA TRBV18 ASSPNAGTGVHEQF
14 NA TRBJ2-1 TRBV25-1 ASSPFQREGPNEQF
15 once NA TRBV6-1 ASSYRLSAQSKETQY
12 few TRBJ1-1 TRBV18 ASSPGGGNPEAF
11 few NA TRBV7-8 ASSFGQGGEQY
10 many TRBJ1-1 TRBV28 ASSRMNTEAF
11 many TRBJ2-3 TRBV6-1 ASSYGGADTQY
12 few TRBJ2-7 TRBV12-3/TRBV12-4 ASSGGLGPLEQY
15 few TRBJ2-1 TRBV7-3 ASSSRGNLGSYNEQF
13 few TRBJ2-3 TRBV6-1 ASSERQGVTDTQY
13 NA TRBJ2-1 TRBV7-2 ASSFRLVEDNEQF
14 NA NA TRBV2 ASSEDPGPTPYEQY
13 NA NA TRBV7-2 ASSFLGQGTYEQY
14 few TRBJ2-5 TRBV7-9 ASSLAGTGAGETQY
13 medium-sized TRBJ2-1 TRBV11-3 ASRPGLAEYNEQF
13 few TRBJ2-7 TRBV5-1 ASSLGDRDVYEQY
9 NA TRBJ2-5 TRBV7-6 VTGVQETQY
16 NA TRBJ2-1 TRBV27 ANSSGTYAGISYNEQF
13 NA TRBJ2-3 TRBV7-2 ASSPLAGVVGTQY